These 22 T cell receptor beta chains were sequenced from one sample in a study of circulating and synovial CD4+ cells in juvenile arthritis. Sequenced by immunoSEQ multiplex PCR; TCRdb stores in-frame clones only, minus some. The repertoire holds some 30,000 clones, with about 94% as singletons. The sample taken for sequencing was CD4+ T cells from blood. Receptors originate from a human donor with juvenile idiopathic arthritis.

This clone has a handful of counts. The CDR3 is CASRGPNTEAFF. CDR3 nucleotide sequence: TGTGCCAGCCGCGGGCCCAACACTGAAGCTTTCTTT. The rearrangement uses TRBV6-4 and TRBJ1-1, with D unclear. In germline, CDR1 is MRHNA, CDR2 SNTAGT. The germline V and J ends were trimmed by 8 bases and 2 bases, with 9 bases remaining between them. There are 12 residues in the CDR3.

The chain has TRBV15 and TRBJ2-7, with 9 nucleotides matching TRBD2. Germline V gene lookup returns CDR1 LNHNV and CDR2 YYDKDF (reference sequence). Germline trimming cut 5 bases from V and 0 bases from J; bases unmatched to any gene: 5. The CDR3 is 15 residues long. DNA for the CDR3: TGTGCCACCAGCCTGGGACTAGCCGACTCCTACGAGCAGTACTTC. Encoded protein: CATSLGLADSYEQYF.

The chain combines TRBV7-2 with TRBJ2-7; D remains ambiguous. CDR3 size: 14 residues. V was trimmed by 0 bases and J by 1 base, leaving 7 bases between them. Germline V gene data show CDR1 as SGHTA and CDR2 as FQGNSA. DNA of the CDR3: TGTGCCAGCAGCTTAGCGGCAACATCCTACGAGCAGTACTTC. It yields the protein CASSLAATSYEQYF. Combining the CDR3 with reference TRBV7-2 and TRBJ2-7 gives the whole variable domain GAGVSQSPSNKVTEKGKDVELRCDPISGHTALYWYRQSLGQGLEFLIYFQGNSAPDKSGLPSDRFSAERTGGSVSTLTIQRTQQEDSAVYLCASSLAATSYEQYFGPGTRLTVT.

This clone was detected only once. The chain links TRBV18 to TRBJ1-5, with a weak D call TRBD1 (5 bases). The germline gives CDR1 KGHSH, CDR2 LQKENI. The CDR3 extends over 15 amino acids. The germline V and J ends were trimmed by 3 bases and 7 bases, with 16 bases remaining between them. This chain's CDR3 is CASSPQFLGGQPQHF. CDR3 DNA sequence: TGTGCCAGCTCACCTCAGTTCTTGGGGGGACAGCCCCAGCATTTT. Full variable domain (outside the CDR3, taken from reference TRBV18 and TRBJ1-5): NAGVMQNPRHLVRRRGQEARLRCSPMKGHSHVYWYRQLPEEGLKFMVYLQKENIIDESGMPKERFSAEFPKEGPSILRIQQVVRGDSAAYFCASSPQFLGGQPQHFGDGTRLSIL.

This clone has just one count. The chain joins TRBV6-6 to TRBJ1-5; TRBD1 is a possible D gene (6 bases). Per the germline V gene, CDR1 is MNHNY and CDR2 is SVGAGI (reference sequence). The CDR3 loop spans 15 amino acids. The V and J ends lost 2 bases and 2 bases respectively, with 10 bases between them. CDR3 protein: CASSYQGSGNQPQHF. Here the CDR3 DNA reads TGTGCCAGCAGTTACCAGGGGTCTGGCAATCAGCCCCAGCATTTT.

J is TRBJ2-3 and V is TRBV29-1; weak D call: TRBD1 (6 bases). V gave up 4 bases and J gave up 3 bases, with 8 bases separating them. The CDR3 totals 12 residues. Germline V gene sequence: CDR1 SQVTM, CDR2 ANQGSEA. The CDR3 spells CSVAQGTDTQYF. CDR3 coding DNA: TGCAGCGTTGCGCAGGGGACAGATACGCAGTATTTT.

V is TRBV2 and J is TRBJ2-5, with D unresolved. Near its end, the DNA agrees better with TRBJ2-7, so the J call may be wrong. The CDR3 covers 12 residues. Germline lookup yields CDR1 SNHLY and CDR2 FYNNEI. CDR3 region: CASSKLSYEQYF. CDR3 sequence (DNA): TGTGCCAGCAGCAAACTCTCCTACGAGCAGTACTTC.

This chain connects TRBV19 to TRBJ1-5; 7 bases agree with TRBD1. Germline CDR1 reads LNHDA; CDR2 reads SQIVND (reference sequence). This CDR3 contains 15 residues. The ends lost 4 bases at V and 11 bases at J; junction bases unmatched: 14. In DNA, the CDR3 is TGTGCCAGTAGTACCGACAGGGCCCACGGGAGGGCCCAGCATTTT. This gives the protein CASSTDRAHGRAQHF.

This chain uses TRBV9 with TRBJ2-7; possible D gene TRBD1, 5 bases. The CDR3 consists of 12 residues. Germline CDR1 SGDLS, CDR2 YYNGEE. V dropped 0 bases and J dropped 7 bases, with 8 bases sitting between them. CDR3 nucleotide sequence: TGTGCCAGCAGCGTAGAAAGGGGTGAGCAGTACTTC. Protein product: CASSVERGEQYF.

The chain employs TRBV2 and TRBJ1-2; perhaps TRBD1 as D (5 bases). V was shortened by 7 bases and J by 7 bases, with 16 bases between the two germline ends. The CDR3 sequence is 13 residues long. Germline assignment: CDR1 SNHLY and CDR2 FYNNEI. In DNA, the CDR3 is TGTGCCAGCACTCGGGGGGATATGGGTGGCTACACCTTC. It encodes CASTRGDMGGYTF.

The rearrangement joins TRBV5-1 to TRBJ2-7, with 9 bases lining up with TRBD1. Per germline, CDR1 SGHRS and CDR2 YFSETQ. V dropped 3 bases and J dropped 3; count of bases not matched to a gene: 4. This CDR3 region has 14 residues. CDR3 region: CASSSQGQGYEQYF. The DNA of the CDR3 is TGCGCCAGCAGCTCCCAGGGACAGGGCTACGAGCAGTACTTC.

J is TRBJ2-2 and V is TRBV28, with D possibly TRBD1 on 8 matching bases. Trimming stripped 6 bases from V and 6 bases from J, with 17 bases between. The germline V gene encodes CDR1 MDHEN and CDR2 SYDVKM. The length of the CDR3 is 15 residues. The CDR3 here is CASSQTGGGSGELFF. CDR3 DNA sequence: TGTGCCAGCAGCCAAACAGGGGGAGGGTCCGGGGAGCTGTTTTTT.

This chain uses TRBV6-6 with TRBJ2-5; D is unclear. The CDR3 is 12 amino acids. Germline V gene data show CDR1 as MNHNY and CDR2 as SVGAGI (reference sequence). With 6 bases removed from V and 1 base from J, the gap between germline ends came to 6 bases. The CDR3 DNA is TGTGCCAGCAGCCATCCCCAAGAGACCCAGTACTTC. Translated: CASSHPQETQYF.

The chain couples TRBV10-1 to TRBJ2-2, with TRBD2 matching over 8 bases. There are 14 residues in the CDR3. CDR1 is WNHNN, CDR2 SYGVQD, per germline (reference sequence). With 9 bases clipped from V and 5 bases from J, the junction kept 8 bases outside the gene matches. CDR3 coding DNA: TGCGCCAGTAGCCGGGGGGGACGAACCGGGGAGCTGTTTTTT. The encoded protein is CASSRGGRTGELFF.

The V call is TRBV6-1, the J call TRBJ2-1; 12 bases are a match to TRBD2. V trimming: 0 bases; J trimming: 7 bases; junction bases outside the gene matches: 7. The CDR3 sequence is 17 residues long. Germline CDR1 is MNHNS and CDR2 is SASEGT. CDR3 in amino acids: CASSEARLAGERNEQFF. CDR3 nucleotide sequence: TGTGCCAGCAGTGAAGCAAGACTAGCGGGAGAACGAAATGAGCAGTTCTTC.

The chain employs TRBV14 and TRBJ1-2, with 9 positions matching TRBD1. This CDR3 comprises 14 residues. V lost 1 base, J lost 8 bases, and 5 bases stayed unmatched. Germline lookup yields CDR1 SGHDN and CDR2 FVKESK. This CDR3 is CASSQGTGAVGYTF. The CDR3 bases are TGTGCCAGCAGCCAAGGGACAGGGGCCGTGGGCTACACCTTC.

This chain links TRBV7-3 with TRBJ2-4; D is unclear. The CDR3 loop spans 16 amino acids. The germline V and J ends were trimmed by 1 base and 0 bases, with 10 bases remaining between them. Germline CDR1 and CDR2: SGHTA and FQGTGA. The CDR3 is CASSLSPQLAKNIQYF. DNA for the CDR3: TGTGCCAGCAGCTTAAGTCCCCAGTTAGCCAAAAACATTCAGTACTTC.

The chain uses TRBV27 and TRBJ2-3, with TRBD2 identical over 16 bases. V lost 1 base, J lost 4 bases, and 5 bases stayed unmatched. Germline V CDR1 and CDR2: MNHEY, SMNVEV (reference sequence). The CDR3 runs 18 residues. The CDR3 DNA follows: TGTGCCAGCAGTTTATTGGGACTAGCGGGAGGGCCGTCAGATACGCAGTATTTT. Translated: CASSLLGLAGGPSDTQYF.

This rearrangement joins TRBV19 to TRBJ2-3; D gene ambiguous. Germline V gene data show CDR1 as LNHDA and CDR2 as SQIVND (reference sequence). V was shortened by 1 base and J by 2 bases, with 4 bases between the two germline ends. CDR3 length equals 13 residues. The CDR3 loop reads CASSIGITDTQYF. The CDR3 DNA is TGTGCCAGTAGTATAGGTATCACAGATACGCAGTATTTT. The whole variable domain, remainder taken from reference TRBV19 and TRBJ2-3, is DGGITQSPKYLFRKEGQNVTLSCEQNLNHDAMYWYRQDPGQGLRLIYYSQIVNDFQKGDIAEGYSVSREKKESFPLTVTSAQKNPTAFYLCASSIGITDTQYFGPGTRLTVL.

The chain has TRBV5-1 and TRBJ2-7, with D possibly matching TRBD2 (6 bases). Trimming cost V 4 bases and J 2 bases, with 19 bases left between them. In germline, CDR1 is SGHRS, CDR2 YFSETQ. There are 16 residues in the CDR3. The CDR3 DNA sequence: TGCGCCAGCAGCACAGGACGGGGGATCGCGGCCTACGAGCAGTACTTC. Protein product: CASSTGRGIAAYEQYF.

The rearrangement links TRBV11-2 to TRBJ1-1; TRBD1 is a possible D gene (5 bases). The germline V gene has CDR1 SGHAT and CDR2 FQNNGV. Trimming stripped 4 bases from V and 0 bases from J, with 18 bases between. The CDR3 sequence is 17 residues long. CDR3 residues: CASSSAGPRRVNTEAFF. CDR3 bases: TGTGCCAGCAGCTCAGCGGGACCCCGGAGGGTGAACACTGAAGCTTTCTTT.

This clone was observed a few times. This rearrangement joins TRBV6-1 to TRBJ2-3; a weak D match, TRBD2 (6 bases). The CDR3 consists of 12 residues. The germline V gene has CDR1 MNHNS and CDR2 SASEGT. The V gene lost 11 bases and the J gene lost 2 bases, with 11 bases spanning the gap. CDR3 bases: TGTGCCTACGGAGGGCCCACAGATACGCAGTATTTT. Its translation is CAYGGPTDTQYF.